These 20 T cell receptor beta chains originate from one sample sequenced in a study of blood T cells in healthy people across ages. The use of a sample-barcoded 5' primer and a J-beta primer mix characterized a second PCR of about 6 to 11 cycles. From the 5' RACE reads, TCRdb called clonotypes with MiXCR, one entry per CDR3 protein. The profile shows about 1,400,000 distinct CDR3 sequences, approximately 42% of them singletons. Sequenced input: blood. All receptors come from a young woman in good health.

This clonotype was counted only a few times. The J gene is TRBJ2-5, the V gene TRBV6-2 or TRBV6-3; 13 positions agree with TRBD2. The CDR3 is 15 amino acids. Germline lookup yields CDR1 MNHEY and CDR2 SVGEGT. Trimming removed 6 bases from V and 9 bases from J; junction bases left unmatched: 10. The CDR3 DNA sequence: TGTGCCAGCAGATCGACTAGCGGGGGGACTAGAGCCCAGTACTTC. Translation: CASRSTSGGTRAQYF.

This clonotype showed up just a few times. The chain uses TRBV6-5 and TRBJ1-2; unclear D gene. Per the germline V gene, CDR1 is MNHEY and CDR2 is SVGAGI. The CDR3 totals 13 residues. Trimming cost V 7 bases and J 4 bases, with 13 bases left between them. CDR3 in DNA: TGTGCCAGCAATCCGGGCGCACCCTATGGCTACACCTTC. It codes for CASNPGAPYGYTF.

This clonotype was counted a few times. The chain uses TRBV6-1 and TRBJ2-7, with a tentative D call TRBD2 (6 bases). This CDR3 is built from 12 residues. V was clipped by 11 bases and J by 0 bases, with 11 bases between them. Germline-derived CDR1 and CDR2 are MNHNS and SASEGT. The CDR3 loop is CAGGSFSYEQYF. For the CDR3, the DNA is TGTGCCGGGGGGTCCTTCTCCTACGAGCAGTACTTC.

V is TRBV6-1 and J is TRBJ1-6; no definite D call. The CDR3 sequence is 15 residues long. From germline, CDR1 is MNHNS and CDR2 SASEGT. Between the trimmed V and J ends, which lost 2 bases and 4 bases, there was a span of 9 bases. CDR3 nucleotide sequence: TGTGCCAGCAGTGAACTGCCAGTATATAATTCACCCCTCCACTTT. As protein: CASSELPVYNSPLHF.

This clonotype was observed a few times. The genes are TRBV7-2 and TRBJ2-1, with TRBD2 identical over 10 bases. Germline CDR1 reads SGHTA; CDR2 reads FQGNSA. V dropped 2 bases and J dropped 7; count of bases not matched to a gene: 5. The CDR3 is made up of 15 amino acids. CDR3 protein: CASSLSTSGINEQFF. CDR3 bases: TGTGCCAGCAGCTTATCTACTAGCGGGATTAATGAGCAGTTCTTC. The variable domain in full, with the rest retrieved from reference TRBV7-2 and TRBJ2-1, is GAGVSQSPSNKVTEKGKDVELRCDPISGHTALYWYRQSLGQGLEFLIYFQGNSAPDKSGLPSDRFSAERTGGSVSTLTIQRTQQEDSAVYLCASSLSTSGINEQFFGPGTRLTVL.

As concerns this clonotype: The junction and the germline gene differ at one end; a read error may be behind it. V is TRBV5-5 and J is TRBJ1-2; TRBD1 matches at 8 bases. The germline V gene has CDR1 SGHKS and CDR2 YYEKEE (reference sequence). This CDR3 spans 15 amino acids. The DNA for the CDR3 is TGTGCCAGAAGCTTGCAGGGGGCCGAGGGTACGGGCTACACCTTC. Translating it yields CARSLQGAEGTGYTF. The full variable domain, rest sourced from reference TRBV5-5 and TRBJ1-2, is DAGVTQSPTHLIKTRGQQVTLRCSPISGHKSVSWYQQVLGQGPQFIFQYYEKEERGRGNFPDRFSARQFPNYSSELNVNALLLGDSALYLCARSLQGAEGTGYTFGSGTRLTVV.

J is TRBJ2-1 and V is TRBV20-1; the match to TRBD2 covers 12 bases. With the DNA end fitting TRBJ2-7 better, the J assignment may be wrong. The length of the CDR3 is 17 residues. CDR1 DFQATT and CDR2 SNEGSKA come from the germline V gene (reference sequence). CDR3 DNA sequence: TGCAGTGCTAGAGATCTCCTAGCGGGAGGGCGATACAATGAGCAGTACTTC. Translated, it gives CSARDLLAGGRYNEQYF.

The chain links TRBV7-6 to TRBJ1-1; 10 positions match TRBD1. Germline CDR1 and CDR2: SGHVS and FNYEAQ. Trimming at V came to 1 base and at J to 5 bases, leaving 7 bases not matched to a gene. This CDR3 is 16 amino acids long. This chain's CDR3 is CASSLGTPGQGTEAFF. CDR3 in DNA: TGTGCCAGCAGCTTAGGGACGCCGGGACAGGGGACTGAAGCTTTCTTT.

In its sample, this clonotype was seen once. The J gene is TRBJ1-5, the V gene TRBV30, with unresolved D. The CDR3 loop spans 12 amino acids. V was shortened by 1 base and J by 11 bases, with 12 bases between the two germline ends. Germline V gene data show CDR1 as GTSNPN and CDR2 as SVGIG (reference sequence). The CDR3 sequence is CAWSGATGTQHF. The CDR3, as DNA: TGTGCCTGGAGTGGGGCAACCGGGACCCAGCATTTT.

Only a few counts were recorded for this clonotype. The chain has TRBV5-5 and TRBJ1-2; D uncertain. The CDR3 is 14 amino acids. With 4 bases removed from V and 2 bases from J, the gap between germline ends came to 12 bases. The germline V gene encodes CDR1 SGHKS and CDR2 YYEKEE (reference sequence). CDR3 region: CASSGGLYNYGYTF. The DNA for the CDR3 is TGTGCCAGCAGCGGCGGGCTTTACAACTATGGCTACACCTTC.

The rearrangement links TRBV29-1 to TRBJ1-2; perhaps TRBD1 as D (6 bases). Trimming took off 4 bases at V and 10 bases at J, with 22 bases between the two ends. Germline lookup yields CDR1 SQVTM and CDR2 ANQGSEA. The CDR3 is 14 residues long. CDR3 DNA: TGCAGCGTTGTTGGGACCCCGGGGGGCGCGGACTACACCTTC. Its translation: CSVVGTPGGADYTF.

This rearrangement joins TRBV27 to TRBJ2-6, with 7 bases matching TRBD1. Germline-derived CDR1 and CDR2 are MNHEY and SMNVEV (reference sequence). The V gene end was trimmed by 5 bases and the J gene end by 0 bases; junction bases not matched to a gene: 16. The CDR3 runs 20 residues. CDR3 residues: CASSPTGAPTYFSGANVLTF. The DNA of the CDR3 is TGTGCCAGCAGTCCCACAGGGGCCCCCACGTATTTCTCTGGGGCCAACGTCCTGACTTTC.

This chain joins TRBV5-6 and TRBJ2-1, with D tentatively TRBD1 or TRBD2 (5 bases each). Germline V gene sequence: CDR1 SGHDT, CDR2 YYEEEE. This CDR3 is 16 amino acids long. V dropped 5 bases and J dropped 3 bases, with 18 bases sitting between them. CDR3 sequence (DNA): TGTGCCAGCAGTTCTTTACCCGGGACGGGCTACAATGAGCAGTTCTTC. Translated, it gives CASSSLPGTGYNEQFF.

This rearrangement joins TRBV4-1 to TRBJ1-3; D is uncertain. Germline V CDR1 and CDR2: MGHRA, YSYEKL. This CDR3 contains 13 residues. V shed 0 bases and J shed 9 bases, with 9 bases lying between them. CDR3 protein: CASSQDAQSTIYF. The CDR3 DNA sequence: TGCGCCAGCAGCCAAGATGCCCAAAGCACCATATATTTT.

The chain links TRBV21-1 to TRBJ2-7; whether TRBD1, the table's D call, matches the DNA was not checked. TRBV21-1 is shown as a pseudogene. This CDR3 is built from 13 residues. The CDR3 DNA is TGTGCCAACCCCGAGACAGGGGGGTACGAGCAGTACTTC. Translated, it gives CANPETGGYEQYF.

This clonotype has more than one count but fewer than ten. The chain combines TRBV28 with TRBJ2-7; a weak D match, TRBD2 (5 bases). The CDR3 loop spans 13 amino acids. V lost 8 bases and J lost 7, with 18 bases in between. Germline values: CDR1 MDHEN, CDR2 SYDVKM. This chain's CDR3 is CASCLAGAREQYF. The CDR3 nucleotides are TGTGCCAGCTGTCTGGCGGGTGCTAGGGAGCAGTACTTC.

This chain links TRBV3-1 with TRBJ2-3; TRBD2 matches at 8 bases. Germline CDR1 and CDR2: LGHDT and YNNKEL (reference sequence). The CDR3 is 16 amino acids. V gave up 3 bases and J gave up 12 bases; unmatched junction bases: 17. The CDR3, as DNA: TGTGCCAGCAGCCACAGAGTGGGACTAGATAGGGCACCACAGTATTTT. It is translated as CASSHRVGLDRAPQYF.

The chain has TRBV27 and TRBJ2-7; 9 bases are a match to TRBD2. The CDR3 has 14 residues. The trim removed 9 bases at V and 6 bases at J, leaving 12 bases unmatched. Germline-derived CDR1 and CDR2 are MNHEY and SMNVEV (reference sequence). This CDR3 is CASRTLAGVGEQYF. Here the CDR3 DNA reads TGTGCCAGTAGAACTTTAGCGGGAGTGGGCGAGCAGTACTTC.

The genes are TRBV6-2 or TRBV6-3 and TRBJ2-5; D is unclear. This CDR3 is built from 15 residues. With 5 bases removed from V and 11 bases from J, the gap between germline ends came to 24 bases. Germline CDR1 is MNHEY and CDR2 is SVGEGT. CDR3 residues: CASSPFAPYYNEQYF. The CDR3 DNA reads TGTGCCAGCAGTCCCTTCGCCCCGTACTACAATGAGCAGTACTTC.

The V gene is TRBV7-2, the J gene TRBJ2-3; a possible D gene is TRBD2 (5 bases). V was cut by 3 bases and J by 0 bases, with 16 bases left in between. The germline CDR1 and CDR2 sequences are SGHTA and FQGNSA. The CDR3 is 17 amino acids. The CDR3 loop reads CASSFLWEITSTDTQYF. CDR3 nucleotides: TGTGCCAGCAGCTTTCTGTGGGAGATAACTAGCACAGATACGCAGTATTTT.